This T cell receptor (beta chain) was identified in a study of response to subunit inactivated influenza vaccine. CDR1 and CDR2 from the germline V gene are DFQATT and SNEGSKA (reference sequence). V was pared by 6 bases and J by 5 bases, with 11 bases between. The CDR3 covers 12 residues. TCRdb reanalysed the RT-PCR reads using MiXCR and keeps one entry per CDR3 protein. The profile shows hundreds of thousands of distinct CDR3 sequences, around 25% of them singletons. This clonotype was seen only a few times. Its antigen is not identified. Findings and caveats of the study: With each seasonal influenza vaccination, the authors suggested, few new T cells are recruited.

The rearrangement uses TRBV20-1 and TRBJ1-3; D might be TRBD1 (5 bases). The sample in question was CD4+ T cells sorted from PBMCs, obtained less than 6 days after vaccination. The origin of this receptor is a man aged 45-65 years who received an inactivated influenza vaccine. CDR3 residues: CSATGGRNTIYF. CDR3 coding DNA: TGCAGTGCCACAGGCGGCAGAAACACCATATATTTT.